This entry lists 29 T cell receptor beta chains sequenced from one sample in a study of early T cells in non-severe SARS-CoV-2 infection. MiXCR was run by TCRdb on the 5' RACE reads, yielding one entry per CDR3 protein. Of around 58,000 distinct CDR3 sequences in the sample, less than 5% were seen once. The specimen sequenced was whole blood. These receptors all come from an adult who was a healthcare worker with PCR-confirmed SARS-CoV-2 infection or an uninfected control (not recorded which).

In this sample, this clonotype turned up many times. The V call is TRBV11-2, the J call TRBJ2-1; unclear D gene. This CDR3 region has 15 residues. Deletions cut 5 bases from V and 7 bases from J, with 18 bases between. CDR1 is SGHAT, CDR2 FQNNGV, per germline. Here the CDR3 reads CASSPNRARGNEQFF. As DNA, the CDR3 is TGTGCCAGCAGCCCGAACCGAGCCCGAGGAAATGAGCAGTTCTTC.

This clonotype was detected many times. The rearrangement links TRBV7-3 to TRBJ2-7, with TRBD2 as a possible D gene (6 bases). The V end lost 3 bases, the J end lost 4 bases, and 13 bases lay between the germline ends. The germline V gene has CDR1 SGHTA and CDR2 FQGTGA. This CDR3 region has 14 residues. The CDR3, as DNA: TGTGCCAGCAGCTTGGGAGGCCCCCCGTACGAGCAGTACTTC. It yields the protein CASSLGGPPYEQYF.

This clonotype was seen ten or more times. The rearrangement joins TRBV7-3 to TRBJ2-2, with unresolved D. In germline, CDR1 is SGHTA, CDR2 FQGTGA. V lost 4 bases, J lost 5 bases, and 11 bases lay in between. CDR3 length: 14 amino acids. For the CDR3, the DNA is TGTGCCAGCAGCTCTACCCGGACGACCGGGGAGCTGTTTTTT. This encodes CASSSTRTTGELFF. Supplemented by reference TRBV7-3 and TRBJ2-2, the full variable domain reads GAGVSQTPSNKVTEKGKYVELRCDPISGHTALYWYRQSLGQGPEFLIYFQGTGAADDSGLPNDRFFAVRPEGSVSTLKIQRTERGDSAVYLCASSSTRTTGELFFGEGSRLTVL.

This clonotype was detected many times. This rearrangement joins TRBV24-1 to TRBJ1-6, with D unclear. Germline lookup yields CDR1 KGHDR and CDR2 SFDVKD. V was cut by 5 bases and J by 8 bases, with 9 bases left in between. CDR3 length equals 13 residues. CDR3 DNA: TGTGCCACCAGTGCAAGCCGGGATTCACCCCTCCACTTT. It is translated as CATSASRDSPLHF.

The gene calls are TRBV5-1 and TRBJ2-5; D gene unclear. V lost 7 bases, J lost 6 bases, and 13 bases lay in between. Germline V gene data show CDR1 as SGHRS and CDR2 as YFSETQ. This CDR3 comprises 12 residues. This chain's CDR3 is CASAPQEQTQYF. CDR3 nucleotide sequence: TGCGCCAGCGCGCCCCAAGAGCAGACCCAGTACTTC.

V is TRBV7-8 and J is TRBJ2-3, with 7 nucleotides matching TRBD2. The CDR3 is 17 residues long. CDR1 SGHVS and CDR2 FQNEAQ come from the germline V gene. J was trimmed by 1 base and V by 4 bases; bases with no gene match: 11. The CDR3 DNA reads as TGTGCCAGCAGCTACTTCGGCTGGGGGGGTCGCACAGATACGCAGTATTTT. Protein product: CASSYFGWGGRTDTQYF.

This clonotype was seen many times. J is TRBJ1-4 and V is TRBV7-9, with a tentative D call TRBD1 (5 bases). The CDR3 length is 14 residues. Trimming removed 2 bases at V and 4 bases at J, with 8 bases between. CDR1 SEHNR and CDR2 FQNEAQ come from the germline V gene (reference sequence). The CDR3 nucleotides are TGTGCCAGCAGCTTATCAGGGATTAATGAAAAACTGTTTTTT. This sequence encodes CASSLSGINEKLFF.

There are a few counts of this clonotype. V and J are TRBV27 and TRBJ2-3; D is perhaps TRBD2 (5 bases). V gave up 5 bases and J gave up 3 bases, with 15 bases separating them. Germline V gives CDR1 MNHEY, CDR2 SMNVEV (reference sequence). The CDR3 has 15 residues. The CDR3 loop reads CASSPGIGSTDTQYF. The CDR3 DNA reads TGTGCCAGCAGTCCCGGGATCGGCTCTACAGATACGCAGTATTTT.

This clonotype was counted between two and nine times. V gene TRBV24-1 combines with J gene TRBJ1-2, with unresolved D. This CDR3 is built from 13 residues. Germline V gives CDR1 KGHDR, CDR2 SFDVKD. The V end was cut by 4 bases, the J end by 6 bases, with 11 bases between. The CDR3 region has the DNA TGTGCCACCAGTGACTTCAACAACGATGGCTACACCTTC. This gives the protein CATSDFNNDGYTF.

Notes on this clonotype: Possible read error: a much larger clone is one base away. CDR3 nucleotides: TGCAGCGTCGACGACACAGATACGCAGTATTTT. This gives the protein CSVDDTDTQYF. The chain carries TRBV29-1 and TRBJ2-3; D unresolved. CDR1 SQVTM and CDR2 ANQGSEA come from the germline V gene. Trimming took off 6 bases at V and 2 bases at J, with 6 bases between the two ends. The CDR3 covers 11 residues.

CDR3 sequence reads: CASSFQTGTQYF. DNA of the CDR3: TGTGCCAGCAGCTTCCAGACAGGCACGCAGTATTTT. V and J are TRBV7-6 and TRBJ2-3, with a weak D call TRBD1 (6 bases). CDR3 length equals 12 residues. The ends were cut back, 3 bases at V and 9 bases at J, with 10 bases in the middle. CDR1 and CDR2 from the germline V gene are SGHVS and FNYEAQ.

This clonotype has ten or more counts. The chain joins TRBV20-1 to TRBJ2-1; D not certain. CDR3 length equals 16 residues. From germline, CDR1 is DFQATT and CDR2 SNEGSKA (reference sequence). Trimming stripped 0 bases from V and 0 bases from J, with 12 bases between. CDR3 loop: CSARDTTFSSYNEQFF. CDR3 in DNA: TGCAGTGCTAGAGATACTACCTTCAGCTCCTACAATGAGCAGTTCTTC.

Worth noting for this clonotype: This may stem from a read error, because a much larger clone lies one nucleotide away. CDR3 in amino acids: CATSPDMFSYEQYF. DNA for the CDR3: TGTGCCACCTCACCGGACATGTTCTCCTACGAGCAGTACTTC. The chain carries TRBV18 and TRBJ2-7, with D perhaps TRBD1 (5 bases). Germline CDR1 KGHSH, CDR2 LQKENI. The CDR3 is 14 amino acids.

This clonotype has only a few counts. The chain has TRBV18 and TRBJ2-2, with D possibly matching TRBD1 (5 bases). This CDR3 spans 16 amino acids. Looked up from germline, CDR1 is KGHSH and CDR2 is LQKENI. With 3 bases removed from V and 4 bases from J, the gap between germline ends came to 15 bases. CDR3 nucleotide sequence: TGTGCCAGCTCACCTAGAGAAAGGGGCAGCACCGGGGAGCTGTTTTTT. This sequence encodes CASSPRERGSTGELFF. Based on the CDR3 plus reference TRBV18 and TRBJ2-2, the full variable domain is NAGVMQNPRHLVRRRGQEARLRCSPMKGHSHVYWYRQLPEEGLKFMVYLQKENIIDESGMPKERFSAEFPKEGPSILRIQQVVRGDSAAYFCASSPRERGSTGELFFGEGSRLTVL.

This clonotype has at least ten counts. J is TRBJ2-7 and V is TRBV2; TRBD2 matches 9 bases. V dropped 5 bases and J dropped 0; count of bases not matched to a gene: 2. Germline V gene data show CDR1 as SNHLY and CDR2 as FYNNEI. The CDR3 has 14 amino acids. The CDR3 DNA sequence: TGTGCCAGCAGTCTAGCGGGAAGCTCCTACGAGCAGTACTTC. Translating gives CASSLAGSSYEQYF. Filled out from reference TRBV2 and TRBJ2-7, the complete variable domain reads EPEVTQTPSHQVTQMGQEVILRCVPISNHLYFYWYRQILGQKVEFLVSFYNNEISEKSEIFDDQFSVERPDGSNFTLKIRSTKLEDSAMYFCASSLAGSSYEQYFGPGTRLTVT.

This clonotype was seen many times. The gene calls are TRBV2 and TRBJ2-3; unclear D gene. The CDR3 has 17 amino acids. The germline V and J ends were trimmed by 4 bases and 4 bases, with 21 bases remaining between them. CDR1 is SNHLY, CDR2 FYNNEI, per germline. CDR3 residues: CASSVPPAGLTPDTQYF. DNA of the CDR3: TGTGCCAGCAGTGTCCCCCCGGCAGGTCTAACCCCAGATACGCAGTATTTT.

This clonotype was found many times. This sequence joins TRBV9 and TRBJ2-7; TRBD1 matches 8 bases. Germline lookup yields CDR1 SGDLS and CDR2 YYNGEE. The V and J ends lost 0 bases and 3 bases, in that order; junction bases with no gene match: 5. This CDR3 comprises 15 residues. This chain's CDR3 is CASSVGTGGGYEQYF. Written as DNA, the CDR3 is TGTGCCAGCAGCGTAGGAACAGGGGGAGGCTACGAGCAGTACTTC.

The rearrangement joins TRBV19 to TRBJ1-5; D is perhaps TRBD1 (5 bases). V was pared by 1 base and J by 4 bases, with 11 bases between. Germline V gene data show CDR1 as LNHDA and CDR2 as SQIVND (reference sequence). This CDR3 spans 15 amino acids. The CDR3 protein is CASSIVDSDNQPQHF. In DNA, the CDR3 is TGTGCCAGTAGTATAGTTGACAGCGATAATCAGCCCCAGCATTTT.

This clonotype has at least ten counts. The V gene is TRBV10-3, the J gene TRBJ1-5; the D gene is possibly TRBD1 (5 bases). V lost 6 bases and J lost 5, with 11 bases in between. Germline lookup yields CDR1 ENHRY and CDR2 SYGVKD. CDR3 size: 13 residues. The CDR3 coding sequence is TGTGCCATCAGGCAGGGTGGAGATCAGCCCCAGCATTTT. This gives the protein CAIRQGGDQPQHF.

This clonotype was detected a few times. Compared with germline, one end of the junction differs, possibly owing to a read error. The chain joins TRBV12-3 or TRBV12-4 to TRBJ2-3; D is perhaps TRBD2 (6 bases). The CDR3 has 12 amino acids. CDR3 region: CANSSQRATQYF. Here the CDR3 DNA reads TGTGCCAACAGTTCCCAGCGGGCTACGCAGTATTTT.

This clonotype was recorded many times. The chain carries TRBV7-9 and TRBJ2-2; no reliable D call. Germline V lookup: CDR1 SEHNR, CDR2 FQNEAQ (reference sequence). The CDR3 extends over 15 amino acids. V lost 0 bases to trimming and J lost 5 bases, with 10 bases between them. This CDR3 is CASSLAGQETGELFF. DNA of the CDR3: TGTGCCAGCAGCTTAGCCGGCCAGGAGACCGGGGAGCTGTTTTTT. The full variable domain, with the rest looked up from reference TRBV7-9 and TRBJ2-2, is DTGVSQNPRHKITKRGQNVTFRCDPISEHNRLYWYRQTLGQGPEFLTYFQNEAQLEKSRLLSDRFSAERPKGSFSTLEIQRTEQGDSAMYLCASSLAGQETGELFFGEGSRLTVL.

This clonotype was picked up many times. The rearrangement links TRBV7-2 to TRBJ1-3; 9 bases fit TRBD1. The CDR3 has 16 amino acids. The germline gives CDR1 SGHTA, CDR2 FQGNSA. Trimming at V came to 1 base and at J to 1 base, leaving 2 bases not matched to a gene. CDR3 coding DNA: TGTGCCAGCAGCTTAGGACAGGGGGTATCTGGAAACACCATATATTTT. Translation gives CASSLGQGVSGNTIYF. Full variable domain (missing parts from reference TRBV7-2 and TRBJ1-3): GAGVSQSPSNKVTEKGKDVELRCDPISGHTALYWYRQSLGQGLEFLIYFQGNSAPDKSGLPSDRFSAERTGGSVSTLTIQRTQQEDSAVYLCASSLGQGVSGNTIYFGEGSWLTVV.

V gene TRBV20-1 combines with J gene TRBJ1-1; 7 bases line up with TRBD1. The germline V gene has CDR1 DFQATT and CDR2 SNEGSKA (reference sequence). Germline trimming cut 5 bases from V and 1 base from J; bases unmatched to any gene: 7. The CDR3 covers 14 residues. DNA of the CDR3: TGCAGTGCTCCCAAAGGACAGGCGAACACTGAAGCTTTCTTT. It codes for CSAPKGQANTEAFF.

This chain uses TRBV28 with TRBJ2-7; a weak D match, TRBD2 (6 bases). This CDR3 has 13 residues. Germline V gene lookup returns CDR1 MDHEN and CDR2 SYDVKM. V lost 7 bases to trimming and J lost 7 bases, with 17 bases between them. CDR3: CASIRPGVGEQYF. CDR3 in DNA: TGTGCCAGCATTAGGCCGGGAGTGGGGGAGCAGTACTTC.

This clonotype has more than one count but fewer than ten. The chain recombines TRBV6-1 with TRBJ1-1; 8 bases match TRBD1. The trim removed 6 bases at V and 3 bases at J, leaving 6 bases unmatched. This CDR3 comprises 14 residues. Germline CDR1 and CDR2: MNHNS and SASEGT. The CDR3 sequence: CASRSTGVDTEAFF. The CDR3 nucleotides read TGTGCCAGCAGATCGACAGGGGTGGACACTGAAGCTTTCTTT.

This clonotype showed up just a few times. V gene TRBV7-9 combines with J gene TRBJ1-2; D gene uncertain. Germline V lookup: CDR1 SEHNR, CDR2 FQNEAQ (reference sequence). The V and J ends lost 7 bases and 5 bases respectively, with 11 bases between them. CDR3 length equals 12 residues. CDR3 amino acids: CASTPSGYGYTF. Here the CDR3 DNA reads TGTGCCAGCACCCCCAGTGGGTATGGCTACACCTTC. Drawing the rest from reference TRBV7-9 and TRBJ1-2, the complete variable domain is DTGVSQNPRHKITKRGQNVTFRCDPISEHNRLYWYRQTLGQGPEFLTYFQNEAQLEKSRLLSDRFSAERPKGSFSTLEIQRTEQGDSAMYLCASTPSGYGYTFGSGTRLTVV.

This clonotype was counted at least ten times. This chain connects TRBV29-1 to TRBJ1-2; D gene uncertain. V was cut by 4 bases and J by 6 bases, with 18 bases left in between. This CDR3 comprises 14 residues. In germline, CDR1 is SQVTM, CDR2 ANQGSEA. CDR3 nucleotide sequence: TGCAGCGTTGTAGGAGGTTCCCGCCTGGATGGCTACACCTTC. As protein: CSVVGGSRLDGYTF.

This clonotype was observed at least ten times. The rearrangement links TRBV6-5 to TRBJ2-1; 10 bases are a match to TRBD2. Germline values: CDR1 MNHEY, CDR2 SVGAGI. CDR3 length: 16 residues. The junction had 13 bases not matched to a gene; V was cut back by 7 bases and J by 7 bases. The CDR3 region has the DNA TGTGCCAGCACCACAACGCGTAGCGGGGGGCGTAATGAGCAGTTCTTC. It yields the protein CASTTTRSGGRNEQFF.

This clonotype was detected a few times. The chain has TRBV15 and TRBJ2-3; D perhaps matches TRBD2 (6 bases). CDR3 length equals 17 residues. Deletions cut 0 bases from V and 4 bases from J, with 17 bases between. Germline lookup yields CDR1 LNHNV and CDR2 YYDKDF (reference sequence). CDR3: CATSRDLRGFRSDTQYF. The CDR3 DNA sequence: TGTGCCACCAGCAGAGATCTTCGGGGGTTTAGATCAGATACGCAGTATTTT. Variable domain in full (rest from reference TRBV15 and TRBJ2-3): DAMVIQNPRYQVTQFGKPVTLSCSQTLNHNVMYWYQQKSSQAPKLLFHYYDKDFNNEADTPDNFQSRRPNTSFCFLDIRSPGLGDTAMYLCATSRDLRGFRSDTQYFGPGTRLTVL.